This T cell receptor (beta chain) was captured in a study of T cells after yellow fever vaccination. V shed 3 bases and J shed 8 bases, with 8 bases lying between them. The CDR3 has 12 residues. CDR1 is MNHEY, CDR2 SVGAGI, per germline. TCRdb re-called the 5' RACE reads through MiXCR, storing one row per CDR3 protein. The sample carries fewer than 450,000 distinct CDR3 sequences, around 3.9% recorded once. The rearrangement links TRBV6-5 to TRBJ2-1, with D unclear. The sequence derives from a man younger than 35 who received the YFV17D yellow fever vaccine. The starting material was PBMCs, obtained 5 days after the yellow fever booster vaccination. The DNA for the CDR3 is TGTGCCAGCAGTTATAGGTGGGATGAGCAGTTCTTC. Its translation: CASSYRWDEQFF.